What follows are 10 T cell receptor beta chains derived from one specimen sequenced in a study of blood T cell repertoires in COVID-19. The table came from immunoSEQ multiplex PCR; TCRdb's copy has only in-frame clones and leaves some out. The profile shows 140,000 or so clones, more than 80% of them singletons. The sample comprised PBMCs or T cells enriched from blood (not recorded which). These TCRs come from a woman aged 18 to 35 who had been exposed to COVID-19.

The chain employs TRBV25-1 and TRBJ2-7, with D possibly matching TRBD2 (5 bases). Germline-derived CDR1 and CDR2 are MGHDK and SYGVNS. This CDR3 is 15 amino acids long. Trimming removed 3 bases from V and 2 bases from J, with 14 bases in between. Written as DNA, the CDR3 is TGTGCCAGCAGTGATCGTGGCAGGAGGACCTACGAGCAGTACTTC. This codes for CASSDRGRRTYEQYF.

This clone was counted once. The CDR3 here is CASSPDRGWQETQYF. The CDR3 DNA is TGTGCCAGCTCACCAGATAGAGGGTGGCAAGAGACCCAGTACTTC. J is TRBJ2-5 and V is TRBV18, with D tentatively TRBD2 (5 bases). The CDR3 length is 15 residues. CDR1 is KGHSH and CDR2 is LQKENI in the germline V gene. Trimming took off 2 bases at V and 2 bases at J, with 12 bases between the two ends.

J is TRBJ2-6 and V is TRBV7-9, with 7 bases aligning to TRBD1. CDR1 is SEHNR, CDR2 FQNEAQ, per germline (reference sequence). This CDR3 spans 15 amino acids. The junction had 2 bases not matched to a gene; V was cut back by 5 bases and J by 1 base. In DNA form, the CDR3 reads TGTGCCAGCAGCCCAGGGGGTTCTGGGGCCAACGTCCTGACTTTC. It translates to CASSPGGSGANVLTF.

The V and J genes are TRBV3-1 (or the pseudogene TRBV3-2) and TRBJ2-7; TRBD2 matches 12 bases. Looked up from germline, CDR1 is LGHDT and CDR2 is YNNKEL (reference sequence). The CDR3 runs 16 residues. V lost 3 bases and J lost 3; bases outside the gene matches: 6. For the CDR3, the DNA is TGTGCCAGCAGCCACGAAACACTAGCGGGAGGCTACGAGCAGTACTTC. Translation: CASSHETLAGGYEQYF.

The chain joins TRBV7-3 to TRBJ2-5; TRBD1 aligns across 7 bases. Germline values: CDR1 SGHTA, CDR2 FQGTGA. This CDR3 comprises 14 residues. Trimming took 4 bases from V and 2 from J; bases not matched to a gene: 4. CDR3 sequence (DNA): TGTGCCAGCAGCTCACAGGGGATACAAGAGACCCAGTACTTC. This sequence encodes CASSSQGIQETQYF.

The gene calls are TRBV15 and TRBJ1-1; D ambiguous. The germline V and J ends were trimmed by 0 bases and 10 bases, with 15 bases remaining between them. The CDR3 spans 14 residues. CDR1 LNHNV and CDR2 YYDKDF come from the germline V gene (reference sequence). The DNA for the CDR3 is TGTGCCACCAGCAGAGATGTGTACGTGACGGGAGCTTTCTTT. As protein: CATSRDVYVTGAFF.

The V call is TRBV11-2, the J call TRBJ2-2; TRBD1 might be the D (6 bases). V gave up 1 base and J gave up 6 bases, with 9 bases separating them. The CDR3 totals 14 residues. Germline V lookup: CDR1 SGHAT, CDR2 FQNNGV. For the CDR3, the DNA is TGTGCCAGCAGCTTAGTAGGGGGTGCCGGGGAGCTGTTTTTT. It codes for CASSLVGGAGELFF.

Turning to this clone: This specimen includes other DNA sequences encoding the same CDR3. The gene calls are TRBV7-2 and TRBJ1-5; D is possibly TRBD1 (6 bases). Germline assignment: CDR1 SGHTA and CDR2 FQGNSA. This CDR3 is 14 amino acids long. Trimming took off 2 bases at V and 2 bases at J, with 7 bases between the two ends. CDR3 in amino acids: CASSLRTGNQPQHF. The CDR3 DNA sequence: TGTGCCAGCAGCTTAAGGACAGGCAATCAGCCCCAGCATTTT.

The rearrangement uses TRBV9 and TRBJ2-1; D may be TRBD1 (6 bases). V lost 4 bases to trimming and J lost 9 bases, with 20 bases between them. Germline V gene data show CDR1 as SGDLS and CDR2 as YYNGEE. The CDR3 sequence is 15 residues long. The CDR3 loop is CASSPWNRADREQFF. In nucleotides, the CDR3 is TGTGCCAGCAGCCCCTGGAACAGGGCGGATCGTGAGCAGTTCTTC. The full variable domain, in which reference TRBV9 and TRBJ2-1 provide the parts outside the CDR3, is DSGVTQTPKHLITATGQRVTLRCSPRSGDLSVYWYQQSLDQGLQFLIQYYNGEERAKGNILERFSAQQFPDLHSELNLSSLELGDSALYFCASSPWNRADREQFFGPGTRLTVL.

The chain joins TRBV5-1 to TRBJ1-4; 8 positions match TRBD1. Trimming removed 3 bases from V and 5 bases from J; junction bases left unmatched: 3. Germline loops: CDR1 SGHRS, CDR2 YFSETQ. The CDR3 covers 14 residues. The CDR3, as DNA: TGCGCCAGCAGCTCGACAGGGGCGAATGAAAAACTGTTTTTT. As protein: CASSSTGANEKLFF.